This TCR beta chain stems from a study of T cell changes during pregnancy in multiple sclerosis. Repertoires were generated with immunoSEQ multiplex PCR, while TCRdb's copy carries only in-frame clones and drops some. The table includes 26,000 or so clones, 75% to 95% detected once. The CDR3 length is 14 residues. Germline V lookup: CDR1 SNHLY, CDR2 FYNNEI. Trimming left V 10 bases short and J 2 bases short, with 14 bases between. The chain has TRBV2 and TRBJ2-2; D gene uncertain. This TCR was recovered from a female donor with multiple sclerosis, enrolled in a pregnancy study. Source: CD8+ T cells from peripheral blood mononuclear cells, taken before pregnancy. The CDR3 reads CATLGDTNTGELFF. Here the CDR3 DNA reads TGTGCCACGCTCGGAGATACTAACACCGGGGAGCTGTTTTTT.